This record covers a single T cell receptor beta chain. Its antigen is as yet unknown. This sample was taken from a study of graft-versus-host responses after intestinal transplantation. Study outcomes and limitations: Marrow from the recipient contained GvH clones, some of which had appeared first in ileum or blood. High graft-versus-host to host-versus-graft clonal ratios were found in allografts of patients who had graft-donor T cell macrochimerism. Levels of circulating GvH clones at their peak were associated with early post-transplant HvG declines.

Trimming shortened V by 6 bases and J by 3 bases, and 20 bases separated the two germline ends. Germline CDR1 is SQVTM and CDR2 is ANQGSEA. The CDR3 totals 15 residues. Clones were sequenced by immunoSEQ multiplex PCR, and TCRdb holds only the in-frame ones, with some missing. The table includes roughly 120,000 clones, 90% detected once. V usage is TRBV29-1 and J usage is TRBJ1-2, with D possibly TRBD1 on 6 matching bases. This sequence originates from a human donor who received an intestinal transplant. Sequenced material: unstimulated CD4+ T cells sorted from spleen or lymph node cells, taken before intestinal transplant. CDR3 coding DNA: TGCAGCGTCTTTCTACCGGGACAAATACACTATGGCTACACCTTC. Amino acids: CSVFLPGQIHYGYTF.